This section outlines one T cell receptor (beta chain) sequence together with its context. Antigen unknown. All patients were treatment-naive before thyroid surgery. V shed 2 bases and J 9 bases; nucleotides not matched to a gene: 14. Germline V gene sequence: CDR1 MDHEN, CDR2 SYDVKM. The CDR3 extends over 17 amino acids. Through MiXCR, TCRdb re-clonotyped the PCR reads. The table records fewer than 40,000 clones, around 31% of them present only once. These data come from a study of metastatic and nonmetastatic thyroid tumors. The overall study: Repertoire comparison spanned blood and tumor or nodule tissue of malignant and benign thyroid patients.

Findings and caveats of the study: Malignant thyroid tumors reportedly exceeded benign nodules significantly in TCR beta diversity, with the difference appearing in blood and tumor.

This clonotype originated in a female donor with papillary thyroid cancer or a benign thyroid nodule (not recorded which). Some clones in this sample may be carry-over from other donors' samples. J is TRBJ2-2 and V is TRBV28, with 8 bases fitting TRBD2. Source material: tumor tissue. The CDR3 here is CASSLNREGLGRRELFF. The CDR3, as DNA: TGTGCCAGCAGTTTAAATCGGGAGGGCCTTGGGAGGCGGGAGCTGTTTTTT. The whole variable domain, filled in from reference TRBV28 and TRBJ2-2, reads DVKVTQSSRYLVKRTGEKVFLECVQDMDHENMFWYRQDPGLGLRLIYFSYDVKMKEKGDIPEGYSVSREKKERFSLILESASTNQTSMYLCASSLNREGLGRRELFFGEGSRLTVL.